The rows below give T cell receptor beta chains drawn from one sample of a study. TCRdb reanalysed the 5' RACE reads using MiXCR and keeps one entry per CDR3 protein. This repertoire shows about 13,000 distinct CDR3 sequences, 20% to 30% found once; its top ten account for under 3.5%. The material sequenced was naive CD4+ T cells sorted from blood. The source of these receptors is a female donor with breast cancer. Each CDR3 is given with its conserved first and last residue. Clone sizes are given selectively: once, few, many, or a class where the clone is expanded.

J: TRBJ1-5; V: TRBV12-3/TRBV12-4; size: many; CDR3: CASSGGQDQPQHF
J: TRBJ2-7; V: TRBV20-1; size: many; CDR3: CSARVGKPREQYF
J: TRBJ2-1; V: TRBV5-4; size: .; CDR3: CASRLAGLNEQFF
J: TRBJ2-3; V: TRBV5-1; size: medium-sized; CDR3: CASSLGAVSTDTQYF
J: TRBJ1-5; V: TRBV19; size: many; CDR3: CASSIGGLSNQPQHF
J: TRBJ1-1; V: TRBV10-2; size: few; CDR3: CAIVPGQGFLVNEAFF
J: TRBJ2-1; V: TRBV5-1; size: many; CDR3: CASSFSGRESNEQFF
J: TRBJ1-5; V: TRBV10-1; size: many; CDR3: CASRNDSDSNQPQHF
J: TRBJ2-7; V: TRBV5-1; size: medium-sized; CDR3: CASSLESSRYEQYF
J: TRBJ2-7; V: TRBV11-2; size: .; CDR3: CASSLVVPSYEQYF
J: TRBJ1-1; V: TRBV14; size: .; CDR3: CASSLGLNTEAFF
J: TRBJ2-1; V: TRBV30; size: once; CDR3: CAWSRGKNNEQFF
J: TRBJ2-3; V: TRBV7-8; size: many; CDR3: CASSLGAASDTQYF
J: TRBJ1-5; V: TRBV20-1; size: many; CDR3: CSANREGNQPQHF
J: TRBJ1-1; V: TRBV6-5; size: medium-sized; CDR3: CASSLRRGTEAFF
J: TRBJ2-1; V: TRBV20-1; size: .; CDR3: CSATTSGNNEQFF
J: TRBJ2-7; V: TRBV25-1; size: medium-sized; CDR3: CASSVLAEQYF
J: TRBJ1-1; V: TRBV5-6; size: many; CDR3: CASSFVTEYMNTEAFF
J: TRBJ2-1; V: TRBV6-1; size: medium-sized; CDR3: CASSVTGLAGVNEQFF
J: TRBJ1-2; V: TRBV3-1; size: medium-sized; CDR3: CASSQRGYGYTF
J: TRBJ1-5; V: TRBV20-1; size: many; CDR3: CSAPRRGMGNQPQHF
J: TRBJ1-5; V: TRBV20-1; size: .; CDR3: CSAVIGWRVGQPQRF
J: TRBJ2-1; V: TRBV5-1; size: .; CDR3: CASSFSGLAYDEQFF
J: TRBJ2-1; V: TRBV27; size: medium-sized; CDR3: CASSSSGSYNEQFF
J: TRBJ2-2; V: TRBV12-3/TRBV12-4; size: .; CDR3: CASTKSGSNTGELSF
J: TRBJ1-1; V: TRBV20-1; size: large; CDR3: CSARDQTGNTEAFF
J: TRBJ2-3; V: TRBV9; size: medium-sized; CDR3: CASSVGQPTDTQYF
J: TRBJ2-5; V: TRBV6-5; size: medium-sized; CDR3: CASSYGQGQETQYF
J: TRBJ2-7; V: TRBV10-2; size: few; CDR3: CASSEWGQGAYEQYF
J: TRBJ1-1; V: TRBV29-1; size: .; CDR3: CSVEVTGLRNTEAFF
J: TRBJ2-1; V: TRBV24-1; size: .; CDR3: CAPGPWRHPNDEQFF
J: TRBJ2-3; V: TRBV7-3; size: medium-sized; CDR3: CASSLSPSTDTQYF
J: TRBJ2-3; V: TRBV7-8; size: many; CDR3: CASRRSGTDTQYF
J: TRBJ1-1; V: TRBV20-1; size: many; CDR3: CSARENTEAFF
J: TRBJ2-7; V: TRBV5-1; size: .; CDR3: CASSLARRDHEQYF
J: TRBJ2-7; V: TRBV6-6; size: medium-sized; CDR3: CASGGQGNRYEQYF
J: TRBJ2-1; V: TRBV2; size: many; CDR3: CASRSSYNEQFF
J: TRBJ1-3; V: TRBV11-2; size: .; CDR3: CASSPRGGDSGNTIYF